A single sample is the source of the 12 T cell receptor beta chains below, sequenced in a study of T cells after yellow fever vaccination. TCRdb re-called the 5' RACE reads with MiXCR, one entry per CDR3 protein. This table has some 350,000 distinct CDR3 sequences, roughly 6.1% appearing once. Sequenced material: PBMCs, taken 5 days after the yellow fever booster vaccination. The receptors derive from a man aged 25 to 40 who received the YFV17D yellow fever vaccine.

Only a few counts were recorded for this clonotype. The chain is built from TRBV28 and TRBJ2-7; tentatively, D is TRBD1 (5 bases). The germline V gene encodes CDR1 MDHEN and CDR2 SYDVKM. The CDR3 runs 13 residues. Trimming removed 2 bases from V and 11 bases from J, with 16 bases in between. The chain's CDR3 is CASSLLQTDSKYF. The CDR3 DNA follows: TGTGCCAGCAGTTTACTCCAGACCGACAGCAAGTACTTC.

This clonotype was observed many times. V gene TRBV4-2 combines with J gene TRBJ2-1; D unclear. The CDR3 is made up of 12 amino acids. The ends were cut back, 1 base at V and 12 bases at J, with 10 bases in the middle. Germline lookup yields CDR1 LGHNA and CDR2 YNFKEQ. The CDR3 nucleotides are TGTGCCAGCAGCCAAGCGTCCGAAGGGCAGTTCTTC. It codes for CASSQASEGQFF.

A few counts support this clonotype. This sequence joins TRBV11-2 and TRBJ2-5; TRBD1 matches 11 bases. CDR1 is SGHAT, CDR2 FQNNGV, per germline. Unmatched junction bases numbered 8, after V lost 4 bases and J lost 4 bases. The CDR3 has 16 residues. CDR3 residues: CASSWDRTGGRETQYF. For the CDR3, the DNA is TGTGCCAGCAGCTGGGACCGGACAGGGGGCAGAGAGACCCAGTACTTC.

This clonotype was seen ten or more times. This sequence joins TRBV7-2 and TRBJ2-1, with TRBD2 as a possible D gene (5 bases). The CDR3 spans 11 residues. The germline gives CDR1 SGHTA, CDR2 FQGNSA. V lost 3 bases and J 9 bases, leaving 6 bases between the germline ends. CDR3 DNA sequence: TGTGCCAGCAGCTTTGAGGGTGAGCAGTTCTTC. It yields the protein CASSFEGEQFF.

In this sample, this clonotype turned up a few times. The CDR3 DNA follows: TGTGCCAGCAGCTTAAGGGCGCAGCGCTACACCTTC. Translation gives CASSLRAQRYTF. This chain uses TRBV11-2 with TRBJ1-2; D unresolved. Trimming cost V 2 bases and J 9 bases, with 10 bases left between them. Germline assignment: CDR1 SGHAT and CDR2 FQNNGV. CDR3 length: 12 residues. Combining the CDR3 with reference TRBV11-2 and TRBJ1-2 gives the whole variable domain EAGVAQSPRYKIIEKRQSVAFWCNPISGHATLYWYQQILGQGPKLLIQFQNNGVVDDSQLPKDRFSAERLKGVDSTLKIQPAKLEDSAVYLCASSLRAQRYTFGSGTRLTVV.

The CDR3 DNA is TGCGCCAGCAGCCAAGAAGGTTACGGAAACACCATATATTTT. Translating it yields CASSQEGYGNTIYF. This chain connects TRBV4-3 to TRBJ1-3; no firm D call. Germline CDR1 is LGHNA and CDR2 is YSLEER. This CDR3 region has 14 residues. Trimming stripped 0 bases from V and 4 bases from J, with 7 bases between.

The chain is built from TRBV5-6 and TRBJ1-3, with D perhaps TRBD1 (5 bases). V was trimmed by 3 bases and J by 0 bases, leaving 16 bases between them. The length of the CDR3 is 17 residues. The germline CDR1 and CDR2 sequences are SGHDT and YYEEEE. CDR3 sequence reads: CASSWRDSKNSGNTIYF. The CDR3 DNA reads as TGTGCCAGCAGCTGGAGGGACTCAAAGAACTCTGGAAACACCATATATTTT. The full variable domain, in which reference TRBV5-6 and TRBJ1-3 provide the parts outside the CDR3, is DAGVTQSPTHLIKTRGQQVTLRCSPKSGHDTVSWYQQALGQGPQFIFQYYEEEERQRGNFPDRFSGHQFPNYSSELNVNALLLGDSALYLCASSWRDSKNSGNTIYFGEGSWLTVV.

Only a few counts were recorded for this clonotype. For the CDR3, the DNA is TGCAGTGCCCCCCGCGCGGGAGTGGTCAATGAGCAGTTCTTC. Protein: CSAPRAGVVNEQFF. The chain is built from TRBV20-1 and TRBJ2-1; 7 positions match TRBD2. J lost 6 bases, V lost 6 bases, and 11 bases had no gene match. This CDR3 is built from 14 residues. Looked up from germline, CDR1 is DFQATT and CDR2 is SNEGSKA (reference sequence).

In this sample, this clonotype turned up many times. This chain joins TRBV29-1 and TRBJ2-3; TRBD2 agrees at 8 bases. Germline V lookup: CDR1 SQVTM, CDR2 ANQGSEA. The junction had 11 bases not matched to a gene; V was cut back by 6 bases and J by 3 bases. The CDR3 consists of 15 residues. In DNA, the CDR3 is TGCAGCGTCGCAACTGACGGGAGGGCTACAGATACGCAGTATTTT. It specifies CSVATDGRATDTQYF.

Notes on this clonotype: A much larger clone sits a single nucleotide away, making a read error possible. V usage is TRBV7-8 and J usage is TRBJ1-5; tentative D call: TRBD1 (6 bases). The CDR3 contains 12 residues. CDR1 SGHVS and CDR2 FQNEAQ come from the germline V gene. Deletions cut 5 bases from V and 16 bases from J, with 18 bases between. The CDR3 region has the DNA TGTGCCAGCAGCCCGGGACATGGCTACCTCCATTTT. It translates to CASSPGHGYLHF.

This clonotype was seen a handful of times. The chain carries TRBV19 and TRBJ2-2; 9 bases map to TRBD2. Germline-derived CDR1 and CDR2 are LNHDA and SQIVND (reference sequence). The CDR3 has 15 residues. With 5 bases clipped from V and 3 bases from J, the junction kept 4 bases outside the gene matches. The CDR3 coding sequence is TGTGCCAGTAGTCGACTAGCGGACTACACCGGGGAGCTGTTTTTT. It is translated as CASSRLADYTGELFF.

At least ten counts were recorded for this clonotype. The chain joins TRBV5-6 to TRBJ2-7; 9 bases are a match to TRBD2. The CDR3 contains 15 residues. Germline loops: CDR1 SGHDT, CDR2 YYEEEE. With 1 base clipped from V and 2 bases from J, the junction kept 4 bases outside the gene matches. CDR3 DNA sequence: TGTGCCAGCAGCTTGCTCTCTAGCGGGACCTACGAGCAGTACTTC. It encodes CASSLLSSGTYEQYF.